The T cell receptor beta chain described here comes from a study of T-cell memory formation after mild COVID-19. This clonotype showed up just a few times. TCR alpha and TCR beta cDNA libraries carrying sample barcodes and UMIs came from 5'RACE with constant-segment primers. TCRdb re-called the 5' RACE reads through MiXCR, storing one row per CDR3 protein. The table includes more than 350,000 distinct CDR3 sequences, about 15% detected once. The CDR3 is 15 residues long. V lost 3 bases and J 2 bases, leaving 11 bases between the germline ends. Per germline, CDR1 KGHSH and CDR2 LQKENI. The chain couples TRBV18 to TRBJ1-3, with D unresolved. This TCR came from a man aged 18 to 30 who had mild COVID-19 (a few samples of this study predate the infection). Cell type and time point are not known. The sequencing input was PBMCs or a T cell subset sorted from them (not recorded which). The CDR3 reads CASSPNDNPGNTIYF. CDR3 nucleotides: TGTGCCAGCTCACCTAACGACAATCCTGGAAACACCATATATTTT.